This TCR beta chain was recovered during a study of T cell repertoires in cytomegalovirus infection. Via MiXCR, TCRdb re-called the reads, giving one row per CDR3 protein. The repertoire holds around 270,000 distinct CDR3 sequences, around 9% seen once, with more than 12% in the top ten. This clonotype was found many times. The TCR sequence derives from a human donor in good health (CMV status not recorded). Some clones in this sample may be carry-over from other donors' samples. The specimen sequenced was PBMCs.

CDR3 protein: CASSPPQGNTEAFF. The CDR3 region has the DNA TGTGCCAGCTCACCACCCCAGGGAAACACTGAAGCTTTCTTT. The chain is built from TRBV18 and TRBJ1-1; D perhaps matches TRBD1 (5 bases). Germline V gives CDR1 KGHSH, CDR2 LQKENI. Between the trimmed V and J ends, which lost 0 bases and 2 bases, there was a span of 7 bases. The CDR3 consists of 14 residues.